Listed below are T cell receptor beta chains from one sample, sequenced in a study of early T cells in non-severe SARS-CoV-2 infection. TCRdb passed the 5' RACE reads through MiXCR, listing each CDR3 protein once. The sample records over 50,000 distinct CDR3 sequences, roughly a tenth being singletons. Sequencing was performed on whole blood. The receptors derive from an adult who was a healthcare worker with PCR-confirmed SARS-CoV-2 infection or an uninfected control (not recorded which). Both conserved end residues are part of each CDR3. The order of the fields is V gene, J gene, D gene, clone size, CDR3 DNA, CDR3 protein. A D gene is named only where the DNA matches it firmly. Where a row states a size, it is once, few, many or the class of an expanded clone; other rows omit it.

>TRBV30|TRBJ1-6|NA|few
TGTGCCTGGAGTCGACGGGGGGTACGGTCACCCCTCCACTTT
CAWSRRGVRSPLHF
>TRBV12-3/TRBV12-4|TRBJ2-3|NA|NA
TGTGCCAGCCACCAGGGTGGACAGATATTCACAGATACGCAGTATTTT
CASHQGGQIFTDTQYF
>TRBV18|TRBJ2-2|TRBD2|NA
TGTGCCAGCTCACAATGGACTAGTGTCGGCGGGGAGCTGTTTTTT
CASSQWTSVGGELFF
>TRBV12-3/TRBV12-4|TRBJ1-6|NA|few
TGTGCCAGCAGTTCCCTTCCCCCGGGGGGTGTGAGCTCACCCCTCCACTTT
CASSSLPPGGVSSPLHF
>TRBV12-3/TRBV12-4|TRBJ1-5|TRBD1|many
TGTGCCAGCATCCCCGGGGGGGACAGGGCCCTCAATCAGCCCCAGCATTTT
CASIPGGDRALNQPQHF
>TRBV29-1|TRBJ2-1|TRBD2|many
TGCAGCATGATGGGACTAGCGGGGGGTGAGCAGTTCTTC
CSMMGLAGGEQFF
>TRBV5-1|TRBJ1-1|NA|few
TGCGCCAGCGCCCCAGGGGAGAACACTGAAGCTTTCTTT
CASAPGENTEAFF
>TRBV5-4|TRBJ1-1|NA|NA
TGTGCCAGCAGCTTGCAAAGCCGGGAGAACACTGAAGCTTTCTTT
CASSLQSRENTEAFF
>TRBV3-1|TRBJ1-2|NA|many
TGTGCCAGCAGCCAAACCTCAGACATTGGCTACACCTTC
CASSQTSDIGYTF
>TRBV2|TRBJ2-3|NA|NA
TGTGCCACCGAGGGGGATACGCAGTATTTT
CATEGDTQYF
>TRBV30|TRBJ1-2|TRBD1|once
TGTGCCTGGTGGCGGGACAGGGGCTACACCTTC
CAWWRDRGYTF
>TRBV6-1|TRBJ2-2|NA|many
TGTGCCAGCAGCGCAGGGGTTTTACTCACCGGGGAGCTGTTTTTT
CASSAGVLLTGELFF
>TRBV6-5|TRBJ1-1|NA|few
TGTGCCAGCAGTCTGGACGAGCCGGGAGCGTACACTGAAGCTTTCTTT
CASSLDEPGAYTEAFF
>TRBV5-1|TRBJ1-6|NA|few
TGCGCCAGCAGCCGTGGCGGGGGAAATTCACCCCTCCACTTT
CASSRGGGNSPLHF
>TRBV7-2|TRBJ2-5|NA|few
TGTGCCAGCAGCTTAGTATACGGACCAGAGACCCAGTACTTC
CASSLVYGPETQYF
>TRBV12-3/TRBV12-4|TRBJ2-1|TRBD2|few
TGTGCCAGCAGTTTTGGTCAGCGGGGTTACAATGAGCAGTTCTTC
CASSFGQRGYNEQFF
>TRBV6-5|TRBJ2-1|NA|few
TGTGCCAGCAGGAAGGGCCCCTACAATGAGCAGTTCTTC
CASRKGPYNEQFF
>TRBV29-1|TRBJ1-4|NA|NA
TGCAGCGTTTCCAGGGGTTATAATGAAAAACTGTTTTTT
CSVSRGYNEKLFF
>TRBV7-6|TRBJ1-1|NA|many
TGTGCCAGCAGCCCGCCCCCACCCCCGTTTGGCACTGAAGCTTTCTTT
CASSPPPPPFGTEAFF
>TRBV7-2|TRBJ1-6|NA|many
TGTGCCAGCAGCTTAAGTGGGGGAGTGAGGAATTCACCCCTCCACTTT
CASSLSGGVRNSPLHF
>TRBV5-4|TRBJ2-3|TRBD1|NA
TGTGCCAGCAGCCTGACAGGGCCCACAGATACGCAGTATTTT
CASSLTGPTDTQYF
>TRBV2|TRBJ1-1|NA|few
TGTGCCAGCAGGAGTCCCGGGAATCAGGCTTTCTTT
CASRSPGNQAFF
>TRBV12-3/TRBV12-4|TRBJ1-1|TRBD1|many
TGTGCCAGCAACACGGGACAGGGGGCTGAAGCTTTCTTT
CASNTGQGAEAFF
>TRBV21-1|TRBJ1-6|NA|NA
TGTGCCAGCAGCATACGACGCCTCTCCTATAATTCACCCCTCCACTTT
CASSIRRLSYNSPLHF
>TRBV5-8|TRBJ1-1|TRBD1|many
TGTGCCAGCAGCTTGTCCCTTGGACAGGGAATCCCTGAAGCTTTCTTT
CASSLSLGQGIPEAFF
>TRBV6-2/TRBV6-3|TRBJ2-6|TRBD1|NA
TGTGCCAGCAGCCTTACAGGGGCTGGGGCCAACGTCCTGACTTTC
CASSLTGAGANVLTF
>TRBV5-1|TRBJ2-3|TRBD2|many
TGCGCCAGCAGCAGCCCGGGACTAGCGGGGAAGACAGATACGCAGTATTTT
CASSSPGLAGKTDTQYF
>TRBV5-1|TRBJ1-1|TRBD1|NA
TGCGCCAGCAGCTGGGGACAGGGGATCACTGAAGCTTTCTTT
CASSWGQGITEAFF
>TRBV29-1|TRBJ1-1|NA|NA
TGCAGCGTTGGCGTACTGACAAACACTGAAGCTTTCTTT
CSVGVLTNTEAFF
>TRBV4-2|TRBJ1-2|NA|many
TGTGCCAGCAGCCAAGATAGCGCAGCGCACTATGGCTACACCTTC
CASSQDSAAHYGYTF
>TRBV3-1|TRBJ2-1|NA|many
TGTGCCAGCACCACGGGGCAGTACAATGAGCAGTTCTTC
CASTTGQYNEQFF
>TRBV28|TRBJ2-5|NA|many
TGTGCCACCAGGGGACACCACCAAGAGACCCAGTACTTC
CATRGHHQETQYF
>TRBV12-3/TRBV12-4|TRBJ2-4|NA|many
TGTGCCAGCAGTCCCCGGGCCCGGCTAGCCAAAAACATTCAGTACTTC
CASSPRARLAKNIQYF
>TRBV3-1|TRBJ2-5|NA|few
TGTGCCAGCAGCCAAGTTCTCGAAGAGACCCAGTACTTC
CASSQVLEETQYF
>TRBV27|TRBJ1-1|NA|many
TGTGCCAGCAGGGCGGGCCAGGCGAACACTGAAGCTTTCTTT
CASRAGQANTEAFF
>TRBV7-2|TRBJ2-5|TRBD2|NA
TGTGCCAGCAGCTTATCTCCACGACTAGCGGGGGCTGAGACCCAGTACTTC
CASSLSPRLAGAETQYF
>TRBV19|TRBJ1-2|TRBD1|few
TGTGCCAGTAGTGCGGGACAGGGGATGAACTATGGCTACACCTTC
CASSAGQGMNYGYTF
>TRBV20-1|TRBJ1-2|TRBD1|NA
TGCAGCTTCCGGGACAGGGGGGGTGTCAACTATGGCTACACCTTC
CSFRDRGGVNYGYTF
>TRBV5-1|TRBJ1-1|NA|few
TGCGCCAGCAGCTTGAGCGGGAAAGGGCACACTGAAGCTTTCTTT
CASSLSGKGHTEAFF
>TRBV7-2|TRBJ1-5|NA|NA
TGTGCCAGCAGCCTTCGGACCGGGGGTCAGCCCCAGCATTTT
CASSLRTGGQPQHF